Sequencing of this T cell receptor (beta chain) was carried out in a study of T-cell memory formation after mild COVID-19. The germline gives CDR1 DFQATT, CDR2 SNEGSKA (reference sequence). The V and J ends lost 3 bases and 4 bases, in that order; junction bases with no gene match: 0. The CDR3 is 12 residues long. This clonotype occurred a few times. One entry per CDR3 protein results from TCRdb running MiXCR on the 5' RACE reads. The table includes about 190,000 distinct CDR3 sequences, about a sixth detected once. The sequencing input was PBMCs or a T cell subset sorted from them (not recorded which). This clonotype originated in an adult woman who had mild COVID-19 (a few samples of this study predate the infection). Cell type and time point are not known. This rearrangement joins TRBV20-1 to TRBJ2-5; 9 nucleotides line up with TRBD2. The CDR3 region is CSARTSGETQYF. In DNA, the CDR3 is TGCAGTGCTAGGACTAGCGGAGAGACCCAGTACTTC.